Presented here are 24 T cell receptor beta chains from one specimen sequenced in a study of response to subunit inactivated influenza vaccine. One entry per CDR3 protein results from TCRdb running MiXCR on the RT-PCR reads. The profile shows about 650,000 distinct CDR3 sequences, about a sixth of them singletons. Sequenced here: PBMCs from blood, sampled 12 days after vaccination. The source is a man in his fifties or sixties who received an inactivated influenza vaccine.

The V and J genes are TRBV7-6 and TRBJ2-3; unclear D gene. The CDR3 spans 13 residues. The V gene lost 3 bases and the J gene lost 3 bases, with 7 bases spanning the gap. Germline V gene data show CDR1 as SGHVS and CDR2 as FNYEAQ. The CDR3 region has the DNA TGTGCCAGCAGCTTTGAGAGGACAGATACGCAGTATTTT. It translates to CASSFERTDTQYF.

The V call is TRBV7-9, the J call TRBJ1-2; 10 bases are a match to TRBD1. The CDR3 is 15 residues long. The V and J ends lost 5 bases and 7 bases, in that order; junction bases with no gene match: 10. Germline CDR1 reads SEHNR; CDR2 reads FQNEAQ (reference sequence). The CDR3 loop is CASSPPTGGLSGYTF. The CDR3 DNA sequence: TGTGCCAGCAGCCCCCCGACAGGGGGCCTTAGTGGCTACACCTTC.

This clonotype showed up just a few times. This chain uses TRBV20-1 with TRBJ2-1; TRBD2 matches at 8 bases. The CDR3 is made up of 13 amino acids. The germline CDR1 and CDR2 sequences are DFQATT and SNEGSKA (reference sequence). J gave up 16 bases and V 1 base, and 12 bases lay outside the gene matches. The CDR3 region is CSARGEPGTRRFF. The CDR3, as DNA: TGCAGTGCTAGAGGCGAACCCGGGACTAGACGTTTCTTC.

This clonotype was found many times. The gene calls are TRBV20-1 and TRBJ1-1; the D is unclear. Germline values: CDR1 DFQATT, CDR2 SNEGSKA (reference sequence). The V end was cut by 6 bases, the J end by 3 bases, with 17 bases between. The CDR3 runs to 14 residues. The CDR3 protein is CSAKTYLSDTEAFF. The CDR3 DNA sequence: TGCAGTGCGAAAACTTACCTTAGTGACACTGAAGCTTTCTTT.

In this sample, this clonotype turned up once. The chain couples TRBV7-2 to TRBJ1-6; D not resolved. Trimming removed 2 bases at V and 5 bases at J, with 7 bases between. Germline V gives CDR1 SGHTA, CDR2 FQGNSA. The CDR3 spans 14 residues. The CDR3 loop reads CASSLTLNNSPLHF. In DNA, the CDR3 is TGTGCCAGCAGCTTAACGCTTAATAATTCACCCCTCCACTTT.

The V and J genes are TRBV25-1 and TRBJ2-2, with no clear D. From germline, CDR1 is MGHDK and CDR2 SYGVNS. Trimming took 9 bases from V and 8 from J, leaving 16 bases between them. This CDR3 comprises 13 residues. Written as DNA, the CDR3 is TGTGCCAGTACCCCCGGGTTCACGGGGGAGCTGTTTTTT. It yields the protein CASTPGFTGELFF.

The chain is built from TRBV14 and TRBJ2-5, with 9 bases aligning to TRBD2. J lost 3 bases, V lost 0 bases, and 8 bases had no gene match. This CDR3 is built from 17 residues. Per germline, CDR1 SGHDN and CDR2 FVKESK. CDR3 nucleotide sequence: TGTGCCAGCAGCCAAGATTGGAATAGCGGGGGCGAAGAGACCCAGTACTTC. Translation gives CASSQDWNSGGEETQYF.

This chain joins TRBV7-2 and TRBJ1-2, with D hard to call. Germline V gives CDR1 SGHTA, CDR2 FQGNSA. The CDR3 spans 15 residues. V was cut by 1 base and J by 1 base, with 10 bases left in between. The CDR3 DNA sequence: TGTGCCAGCAGCTTAGTGACGGGCAGTAACTATGGCTACACCTTC. It translates to CASSLVTGSNYGYTF.

This clonotype was detected a few times. The CDR3 coding sequence is TGTGCCAGCAGCCAAGATAAGAGCAGCTCCTACGAGCAGTACTTC. Amino acids: CASSQDKSSSYEQYF. The chain couples TRBV4-2 to TRBJ2-7; D is uncertain. Germline V lookup: CDR1 LGHNA, CDR2 YNFKEQ. The CDR3 consists of 15 residues. V lost 0 bases and J 0 bases, leaving 9 bases between the germline ends.

This clonotype was seen a handful of times. This chain uses TRBV9 with TRBJ1-2; TRBD1 matches 7 bases. The trim removed 3 bases at V and 0 bases at J, leaving 5 bases unmatched. The germline V gene encodes CDR1 SGDLS and CDR2 YYNGEE. The CDR3 is made up of 15 amino acids. CDR3 sequence (DNA): TGTGCCAGCAGCGCCGCCGGGACAGCTAACTATGGCTACACCTTC. As protein: CASSAAGTANYGYTF.

A few counts support this clonotype. This chain links TRBV6-1 with TRBJ1-5, with D perhaps TRBD1 (6 bases). The CDR3 sequence is 15 residues long. V lost 6 bases and J lost 0, with 12 bases in between. From germline, CDR1 is MNHNS and CDR2 SASEGT. CDR3 sequence (DNA): TGTGCCAGCAGCCAGGGACAACTTAGCAATCAGCCCCAGCATTTT. Translation gives CASSQGQLSNQPQHF.

This clonotype occurred a few times. The chain employs TRBV3-1 and TRBJ2-1; D ambiguous. Trimming removed 4 bases from V and 3 bases from J, with 7 bases in between. The CDR3 consists of 13 residues. CDR1 and CDR2 from the germline V gene are LGHDT and YNNKEL (reference sequence). CDR3 nucleotides: TGTGCCAGCAGCCGTCAATTCTACAATGAGCAGTTCTTC. It is translated as CASSRQFYNEQFF.

This clonotype was seen more than once but under ten times. The chain couples TRBV20-1 to TRBJ2-5; no clear D gene. Trimming removed 3 bases at V and 1 base at J, with 6 bases between. The CDR3 consists of 12 residues. Germline V lookup: CDR1 DFQATT, CDR2 SNEGSKA (reference sequence). The CDR3 sequence is CSASLGQETQYF. In DNA, the CDR3 is TGCAGTGCTAGTCTAGGCCAAGAGACCCAGTACTTC.

This clonotype was seen a few times. The chain uses TRBV12-3 or TRBV12-4 and TRBJ2-7, with D perhaps matching TRBD2 (5 bases). V dropped 3 bases and J dropped 0 bases, with 12 bases sitting between them. The CDR3 length is 15 residues. CDR3 sequence reads: CASSFARRASYEQYF. In DNA, the CDR3 is TGTGCCAGCAGTTTCGCTCGGCGGGCCTCCTACGAGCAGTACTTC.

This clonotype was recorded a few times. The gene calls are TRBV19 and TRBJ2-2, with 7 nucleotides matching TRBD2. Germline-derived CDR1 and CDR2 are LNHDA and SQIVND (reference sequence). Trimming cost V 7 bases and J 4 bases; bases outside gene matches: 6. The CDR3 totals 14 residues. The CDR3 reads CASTSGGSTGELFF. Here the CDR3 DNA reads TGTGCCAGTACTAGCGGAGGGTCCACCGGGGAGCTGTTTTTT.

Regarding this clonotype: The junction does not match germline at one end; this may be a read error. This chain uses TRBV7-8 with TRBJ2-7; 8 bases fit TRBD2. The CDR3 consists of 14 residues. Germline V gives CDR1 SGHVS, CDR2 FQNEAQ. The CDR3 sequence: CASSLAGLVGGRDF. Here the CDR3 DNA reads TGTGCCAGCAGCTTAGCGGGACTAGTCGGCGGCCGAGACTTC.

The J gene is TRBJ2-5, the V gene TRBV20-1; the D gene is possibly TRBD1 (7 bases). The CDR3 runs to 12 residues. Germline V gene data show CDR1 as DFQATT and CDR2 as SNEGSKA (reference sequence). V lost 5 bases and J lost 5, with 12 bases in between. CDR3: CSAVRGDETQYF. The CDR3 nucleotides read TGCAGTGCTGTCAGGGGGGACGAGACCCAGTACTTC.

The chain joins TRBV5-1 to TRBJ2-1; D uncertain. Germline assignment: CDR1 SGHRS and CDR2 YFSETQ. The CDR3 has 13 residues. V was trimmed by 4 bases and J by 10 bases, leaving 15 bases between them. The CDR3 sequence is CASSETLWIEQFF. CDR3 bases: TGCGCCAGCAGCGAAACGCTTTGGATCGAGCAGTTCTTC. The whole variable domain, remainder taken from reference TRBV5-1 and TRBJ2-1, is KAGVTQTPRYLIKTRGQQVTLSCSPISGHRSVSWYQQTPGQGLQFLFEYFSETQRNKGNFPGRFSGRQFSNSRSEMNVSTLELGDSALYLCASSETLWIEQFFGPGTRLTVL.

This clonotype was counted ten times or more. V gene TRBV6-2 or TRBV6-3 combines with J gene TRBJ2-7; 8 bases map to TRBD1. The V gene end was trimmed by 5 bases and the J gene end by 1 base; junction bases not matched to a gene: 19. The CDR3 length is 19 residues. CDR1 is MNHEY, CDR2 SVGEGT, per germline. The CDR3 sequence is CASSRTGTGTEIVSYEQYF. CDR3 in DNA: TGTGCCAGCAGTCGAACCGGGACAGGCACGGAGATAGTATCCTACGAGCAGTACTTC.

The rearrangement links TRBV28 to TRBJ1-6, with 10 bases identical to TRBD1. The germline gives CDR1 MDHEN, CDR2 SYDVKM. Trimming at V came to 6 bases and at J to 9 bases, leaving 14 bases not matched to a gene. The CDR3 extends over 17 amino acids. Here the CDR3 reads CASRSPGQGIVRSPLHF. The CDR3 nucleotides are TGTGCCAGCAGGTCGCCGGGACAGGGGATCGTTCGTTCACCCCTCCACTTT.

This clonotype has more than one count but fewer than ten. The chain recombines TRBV12-3 or TRBV12-4 with TRBJ2-1, with 8 bases identical to TRBD2. With V trimmed by 3 bases and J by 8 bases, 9 bases remained unmatched. This CDR3 has 15 residues. The CDR3 loop reads CASSFWPGGRDEQFF. The CDR3 coding sequence is TGTGCCAGCAGTTTTTGGCCGGGGGGGCGCGATGAGCAGTTCTTC.

V gene TRBV29-1 combines with J gene TRBJ1-1; D is undetermined. CDR3 length: 15 amino acids. V dropped 4 bases and J dropped 0 bases, with 15 bases sitting between them. The V gene's germline CDR1 is SQVTM and CDR2 ANQGSEA. The CDR3 nucleotides are TGCAGCGTTGCGACACCTTTTACCCTGAACACTGAAGCTTTCTTT. Its translation is CSVATPFTLNTEAFF.

This chain connects TRBV19 to TRBJ2-3; D may be TRBD1 or TRBD2 (5 bases each). The ends were cut back, 5 bases at V and 6 bases at J, with 24 bases in the middle. Germline CDR1 LNHDA, CDR2 SQIVND (reference sequence). The CDR3 runs to 17 residues. The CDR3 nucleotides read TGTGCCAGTAGTCCCCTGGACCCGAGGGGCTTTTCGGATACGCAGTATTTT. Its translation is CASSPLDPRGFSDTQYF.

The gene calls are TRBV4-1 and TRBJ1-1, with D uncertain. Trimming pared 1 base from V and 10 bases from J, leaving 16 bases between. The CDR3 runs 14 residues. From germline, CDR1 is MGHRA and CDR2 YSYEKL. The CDR3 is CASSQGRTPEGAFF. CDR3 coding DNA: TGCGCCAGCAGCCAAGGTCGGACCCCCGAGGGAGCTTTCTTT.